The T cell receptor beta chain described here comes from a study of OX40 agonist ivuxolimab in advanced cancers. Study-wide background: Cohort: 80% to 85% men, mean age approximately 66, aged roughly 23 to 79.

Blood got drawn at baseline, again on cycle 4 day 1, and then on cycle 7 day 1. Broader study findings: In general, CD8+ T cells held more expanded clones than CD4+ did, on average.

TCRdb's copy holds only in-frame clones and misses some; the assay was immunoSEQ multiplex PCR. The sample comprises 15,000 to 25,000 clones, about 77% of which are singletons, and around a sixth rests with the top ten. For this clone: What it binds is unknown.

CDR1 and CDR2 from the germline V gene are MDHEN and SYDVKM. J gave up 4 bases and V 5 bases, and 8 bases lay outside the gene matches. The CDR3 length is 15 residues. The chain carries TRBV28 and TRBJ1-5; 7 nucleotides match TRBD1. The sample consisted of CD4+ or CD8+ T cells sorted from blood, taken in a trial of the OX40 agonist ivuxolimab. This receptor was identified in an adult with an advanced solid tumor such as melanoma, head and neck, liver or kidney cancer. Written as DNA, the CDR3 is TGTGCCAGCAGTCCCGATGGGACAGCTAATCAGCCCCAGCATTTT. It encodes CASSPDGTANQPQHF.